This entry lists 28 T cell receptor beta chains sequenced from one sample in a study of T cell responses to AZD1222 COVID-19 vaccine. Measured with immunoSEQ multiplex PCR; TCRdb has only the in-frame clones, and not every one. The table has 120,000 to 150,000 clones, approximately 87% seen once. Sequences were derived from peripheral blood, sampled 28 days after the second AZD1222 dose. All receptors come from an adult who received the AZD1222 COVID-19 vaccine.

This clone was seen a single time. The chain has TRBV6-2 or TRBV6-3 and TRBJ1-5; perhaps TRBD1 as D (5 bases). Germline lookup yields CDR1 MNHEY and CDR2 SVGEGT. V was shortened by 6 bases and J by 4 bases, with 19 bases between the two germline ends. The CDR3 has 16 residues. The CDR3 sequence: CASSLPIGGINQPQHF. In DNA, the CDR3 is TGTGCCAGCAGCCTCCCGATCGGGGGGATTAATCAGCCCCAGCATTTT.

This sequence joins TRBV6-5 and TRBJ1-2; weak D call: TRBD1 (5 bases). Germline CDR1 MNHEY, CDR2 SVGAGI. This CDR3 is 15 amino acids long. The V end was cut by 7 bases, the J end by 6 bases, with 21 bases between. The CDR3 region has the DNA TGTGCCAGCACCGAGGGGTGGGGCATCGGGAATGGCTACACCTTC. It is translated as CASTEGWGIGNGYTF.

J is TRBJ1-2 and V is TRBV28; 9 nucleotides align to TRBD1. With 6 bases clipped from V and 7 bases from J, the junction kept 3 bases outside the gene matches. The CDR3 extends over 12 amino acids. Germline assignment: CDR1 MDHEN and CDR2 SYDVKM. CDR3 DNA sequence: TGTGCCAGCAGCTGGGACAGGGTTGGCTACACCTTC. The encoded protein is CASSWDRVGYTF.

This chain connects TRBV18 to TRBJ2-7; tentative D call: TRBD1 (6 bases). The germline V gene encodes CDR1 KGHSH and CDR2 LQKENI. The V gene lost 8 bases and the J gene lost 0 bases, with 14 bases spanning the gap. The CDR3 runs 14 residues. The CDR3 reads CASRVDRISYEQYF. CDR3 DNA sequence: TGTGCCAGCCGCGTTGACAGGATCTCCTACGAGCAGTACTTC. Full variable domain (rest looked up from reference TRBV18 and TRBJ2-7): NAGVMQNPRHLVRRRGQEARLRCSPMKGHSHVYWYRQLPEEGLKFMVYLQKENIIDESGMPKERFSAEFPKEGPSILRIQQVVRGDSAAYFCASRVDRISYEQYFGPGTRLTVT.

The chain couples TRBV5-5 to TRBJ2-1; D not resolved. Germline assignment: CDR1 SGHKS and CDR2 YYEKEE (reference sequence). The CDR3 extends over 15 amino acids. V was cut by 3 bases and J by 7 bases, with 17 bases left in between. CDR3: CASSYGQPGRNEQFF. CDR3 DNA sequence: TGTGCCAGCAGCTACGGCCAACCAGGAAGGAATGAGCAGTTCTTC.

The chain is built from TRBV6-1 and TRBJ2-2; D is uncertain. V dropped 2 bases and J dropped 8 bases, with 6 bases sitting between them. The germline gives CDR1 MNHNS, CDR2 SASEGT. The CDR3 covers 12 residues. The chain's CDR3 is CASSERRGELFF. In DNA, the CDR3 is TGTGCCAGCAGTGAAAGGAGAGGGGAGCTGTTTTTT.

This clone was seen a few times. The chain employs TRBV28 and TRBJ1-2; TRBD1 agrees at 8 bases. The CDR3 loop spans 12 amino acids. Trimming took 6 bases from V and 8 from J; bases not matched to a gene: 5. Germline V lookup: CDR1 MDHEN, CDR2 SYDVKM. Written as DNA, the CDR3 is TGTGCCAGCAGAAGGACAGGGTCCGGCTACACCTTC. Protein sequence: CASRRTGSGYTF.

CDR3 bases: TGTGCCAGCAGCTTAGGGAGCAGGGGAGGGGGTCAGCCCCAGCATTTT. It codes for CASSLGSRGGGQPQHF. The chain employs TRBV7-8 and TRBJ1-5; tentatively, D is TRBD1 (6 bases). This CDR3 has 16 amino acids. Between the trimmed V and J ends, which lost 1 base and 6 bases, there was a span of 16 bases. CDR1 and CDR2 from the germline V gene are SGHVS and FQNEAQ.

The chain joins TRBV9 to TRBJ2-1; D is unclear. CDR3 length: 14 amino acids. V was clipped by 3 bases and J by 6 bases, with 13 bases between them. From germline, CDR1 is SGDLS and CDR2 YYNGEE. Here the CDR3 DNA reads TGTGCCAGCAGCGGACGGGTCGCCGTCAATGAGCAGTTCTTC. Its translation is CASSGRVAVNEQFF.

This clone was picked up a small number of times. V is TRBV2 and J is TRBJ1-3; no definite D call. Germline loops: CDR1 SNHLY, CDR2 FYNNEI. The CDR3 sequence is 12 residues long. Trimming pared 7 bases from V and 2 bases from J, leaving 6 bases between. CDR3 region: CASTYAGNTIYF. The CDR3 DNA reads TGTGCCAGCACTTATGCTGGAAACACCATATATTTT.

Of note for this clone: Germline and junction disagree at one end, which may indicate a read error. The CDR3 spells CASSDSDWVREQFF. For the CDR3, the DNA is TGTGCCAGCAGTGACTCGGACTGGGTACGGGAGCAGTTCTTC. This sequence joins TRBV6-2 or TRBV6-3 and TRBJ2-1, with D maybe TRBD2 (5 bases). The germline gives CDR1 MNHEY, CDR2 SVGEGT. The CDR3 contains 14 residues.

V is TRBV5-1 and J is TRBJ2-7, with 10 bases that match TRBD1. CDR1 and CDR2 (germline): SGHRS, YFSETQ. V shed 4 bases and J 4 bases; nucleotides not matched to a gene: 5. The CDR3 is made up of 14 amino acids. CDR3 sequence (DNA): TGCGCCAGCAGCACCCAGGGACAGGGGTACGAGCAGTACTTC. Translated, it gives CASSTQGQGYEQYF.

This chain joins TRBV6-1 and TRBJ2-5; a weak D match, TRBD2 (5 bases). V was trimmed by 3 bases and J by 5 bases, leaving 13 bases between them. CDR1 MNHNS and CDR2 SASEGT come from the germline V gene. The CDR3 has 14 amino acids. CDR3 in amino acids: CASSDPGYGETQYF. The CDR3 region has the DNA TGTGCCAGCAGTGATCCGGGGTATGGGGAGACCCAGTACTTC.

The gene calls are TRBV9 and TRBJ1-1; D ambiguous. The germline V gene has CDR1 SGDLS and CDR2 YYNGEE. The CDR3 spans 15 residues. Trimming took 0 bases from V and 3 from J, leaving 12 bases between them. CDR3 in amino acids: CASSVGVRGDTEAFF. The CDR3 DNA is TGTGCCAGCAGCGTAGGGGTCCGGGGAGACACTGAAGCTTTCTTT. Using reference TRBV9 and TRBJ1-1 for the parts outside the CDR3, the full variable domain is DSGVTQTPKHLITATGQRVTLRCSPRSGDLSVYWYQQSLDQGLQFLIQYYNGEERAKGNILERFSAQQFPDLHSELNLSSLELGDSALYFCASSVGVRGDTEAFFGQGTRLTVV.

This chain connects TRBV6-5 to TRBJ1-5, with a possible D match to TRBD1 (5 bases). Per the germline V gene, CDR1 is MNHEY and CDR2 is SVGAGI. Trimming shortened V by 6 bases and J by 4 bases, and 16 bases separated the two germline ends. The CDR3 is 15 residues long. The CDR3 region is CASSPTFDRNQPQHF. Here the CDR3 DNA reads TGTGCCAGCAGCCCAACCTTTGACAGAAATCAGCCCCAGCATTTT.

The CDR3 is CASTSGPEQYF. The CDR3 region has the DNA TGTGCCAGCACCTCAGGCCCGGAGCAGTACTTC. The chain employs TRBV7-2 and TRBJ2-7; D uncertain. Per the germline V gene, CDR1 is SGHTA and CDR2 is FQGNSA. The CDR3 spans 11 residues. The ends were cut back, 7 bases at V and 7 bases at J, with 11 bases in the middle.

Only a few counts were recorded for this clone. The V gene is TRBV28, the J gene TRBJ1-5; tentatively, D is TRBD1 (6 bases). Trimming removed 3 bases at V and 7 bases at J, with 19 bases between. There are 16 residues in the CDR3. Germline CDR1 is MDHEN and CDR2 is SYDVKM. CDR3 coding DNA: TGTGCCAGCAGTTTGGAACAGGGCGGAAGCAGGCAGCCCCAGCATTTT. Amino acids: CASSLEQGGSRQPQHF. Full variable domain (missing parts from reference TRBV28 and TRBJ1-5): DVKVTQSSRYLVKRTGEKVFLECVQDMDHENMFWYRQDPGLGLRLIYFSYDVKMKEKGDIPEGYSVSREKKERFSLILESASTNQTSMYLCASSLEQGGSRQPQHFGDGTRLSIL.

The chain uses TRBV7-9 and TRBJ1-3, with unresolved D. Germline CDR1 and CDR2: SEHNR and FQNEAQ (reference sequence). Trimming cost V 3 bases and J 3 bases, with 12 bases left between them. The CDR3 runs to 15 residues. CDR3 in amino acids: CASSLEQGSGNTIYF. CDR3 in DNA: TGTGCCAGCAGCTTGGAGCAAGGGAGTGGAAACACCATATATTTT.

In nucleotides, the CDR3 is TGTGCCAGCAGGTCGGCTAGCGGGAGAACAGATACGCAGTATTTT. Its translation: CASRSASGRTDTQYF. The rearrangement joins TRBV7-3 to TRBJ2-3, with 10 bases aligning to TRBD2. CDR3 length: 15 amino acids. The V and J ends lost 6 bases and 3 bases, in that order; junction bases with no gene match: 6. CDR1 is SGHTA and CDR2 is FQGTGA in the germline V gene.

This chain joins TRBV6-5 and TRBJ1-5; TRBD1 matches at 9 bases. This CDR3 spans 16 amino acids. Germline V gives CDR1 MNHEY, CDR2 SVGAGI. With V trimmed by 0 bases and J by 3 bases, 3 bases remained unmatched. CDR3 loop: CASSYSGTGNNQPQHF. CDR3 in DNA: TGTGCCAGCAGTTACTCGGGGACAGGGAACAATCAGCCCCAGCATTTT.

The chain couples TRBV3-1 (or the pseudogene TRBV3-2) to TRBJ1-4; 10 bases are a match to TRBD1. Germline lookup yields CDR1 LGHDT and CDR2 YNNKEL (reference sequence). The CDR3 is made up of 15 amino acids. The J segment lost 7 bases and the V segment lost 4 bases, leaving 6 bases of the junction unmatched. CDR3 protein: CASSLKTGGGEKLFF. CDR3 sequence (DNA): TGTGCCAGCAGCCTAAAGACAGGGGGCGGTGAAAAACTGTTTTTT.

V gene TRBV24-1 combines with J gene TRBJ2-7; 11 bases fit TRBD2. This CDR3 has 13 residues. With V trimmed by 6 bases and J by 6 bases, 3 bases remained unmatched. CDR1 is KGHDR, CDR2 SFDVKD, per germline. This chain's CDR3 is CATSLAGGGEQYF. CDR3 coding DNA: TGTGCCACCAGTTTAGCGGGAGGGGGCGAGCAGTACTTC.

Only one count was recorded for this clone. The chain carries TRBV28 and TRBJ2-5; D may be TRBD1 (6 bases). CDR3 length: 15 amino acids. V was trimmed by 2 bases and J by 5 bases, leaving 15 bases between them. Germline V lookup: CDR1 MDHEN, CDR2 SYDVKM. CDR3 sequence (DNA): TGTGCCAGCAGTTTAATACAGGGTGCCGGGGAGACCCAGTACTTC. The encoded protein is CASSLIQGAGETQYF.

The chain recombines TRBV7-9 with TRBJ2-3, with 9 bases matching TRBD2. Losses at the gene ends were 7 bases for V and 0 bases for J; bases not matched to a gene: 11. This CDR3 is 17 amino acids long. CDR1 is SEHNR, CDR2 FQNEAQ, per germline (reference sequence). This chain's CDR3 is CASNAGGVPLSTDTQYF. In DNA, the CDR3 is TGTGCCAGCAACGCGGGGGGGGTCCCCTTAAGCACAGATACGCAGTATTTT.

The V call is TRBV29-1, the J call TRBJ2-2; D is uncertain. Germline V gene data show CDR1 as SQVTM and CDR2 as ANQGSEA. The CDR3 length is 13 residues. The V gene lost 4 bases and the J gene lost 0 bases, with 6 bases spanning the gap. CDR3 DNA sequence: TGCAGCGTTGGGCAGACGAACACCGGGGAGCTGTTTTTT. It specifies CSVGQTNTGELFF.

As to this clone: The junction departs from the called germline gene at one end, perhaps through a read error. The rearrangement joins TRBV2 to TRBJ1-6, with 9 bases aligning to TRBD1. The CDR3 consists of 15 residues. Per the germline V gene, CDR1 is SNHLY and CDR2 is FYNNEI. CDR3 amino acids: CASREETGGNSPLHF. DNA of the CDR3: TGTGCCAGCAGAGAAGAAACAGGGGGCAACTCACCCCTCCACTTT. Together with reference TRBV2 and TRBJ1-6, the CDR3 gives the full variable domain: EPEVTQTPSHQVTQMGQEVILRCVPISNHLYFYWYRQILGQKVEFLVSFYNNEISEKSEIFDDQFSVERPDGSNFTLKIRSTKLEDSAMYFCASREETGGNSPLHFGNGTRLTVT.

This clone came up once. The chain links TRBV10-1 to TRBJ2-1; TRBD1 matches 10 bases. The CDR3 is 15 amino acids. The ends lost 3 bases at V and 8 bases at J; junction bases unmatched: 7. Germline V CDR1 and CDR2: WNHNN, SYGVQD (reference sequence). CDR3 loop: CASSDPGQGRDEQFF. Written as DNA, the CDR3 is TGCGCCAGCAGTGATCCGGGACAGGGGAGAGATGAGCAGTTCTTC.

The rearrangement links TRBV5-1 to TRBJ2-3; TRBD2 matches 7 bases. The CDR3 length is 14 residues. V dropped 7 bases and J dropped 0; count of bases not matched to a gene: 5. Germline assignment: CDR1 SGHRS and CDR2 YFSETQ. For the CDR3, the DNA is TGCGCCAGCTACCTAGCGGCTAGCACAGATACGCAGTATTTT. Translation gives CASYLAASTDTQYF.